This T cell receptor beta chain is from a study of human T cells and chemical hapten exposure. About the research overall: Patch tests put 0.01% DPC on the upper back, read at 6 days. Study-wide results and limits: With patch test score, the counts of PT1 expanded TCRs showed a positive correlation.

The time point: pre-sensitization, week 0. The treatment: therapeutic diphenylcyclopropenone sensitization with weekly scalp DPC. Ahead of each patch test application, blood was drawn. This clonotype has at least ten counts. The antigen remains undetermined. The ends were cut back, 2 bases at V and 7 bases at J, with 12 bases in the middle. The CDR3 runs 13 residues. Germline V CDR1 and CDR2: SEHNR, FQNEAQ (reference sequence). How the authors handled the data: TCRs per sample had a median of around 100,000 and ranged from roughly 20,000 to 690,600. TCRdb processed the RACE reads anew with MiXCR; each CDR3 protein has one entry. The V and J calls here are based on TCRdb, not the publication. The data hold approximately 370,000 distinct CDR3 sequences, with around 5.5% observed a single time.

The source was whole blood, collected in connection with sensitization to the hapten diphenylcyclopropenone (DPC). This clonotype originated in a woman younger than 35 with alopecia areata. Some clones in this sample may be carry-over from other donors' samples. This chain connects TRBV7-9 to TRBJ2-7; no reliable D call. The CDR3 here is CASSLSPSAEQYF. The CDR3 bases are TGTGCCAGCAGCTTATCCCCTTCTGCAGAGCAGTACTTC.